This T cell receptor (beta chain) was sequenced for a study of OX40 agonist ivuxolimab in advanced cancers. Study in general: Prior checkpoint blockade (anti-PD-1, anti-PD-L1 or anti-CTLA-4) was permitted; 40% had it.

Whole-study findings and limits: The study observed clonal expansion of CD4+ and CD8+ blood T cells by week 6 at 0.1 to 3.0 mg/kg.

Only in-frame clones appear in the TCRdb table, and some are missing; sequencing was by immunoSEQ multiplex PCR. The sample lists 60,000 to 65,000 clones; roughly 91% were seen once. Blood got drawn at baseline, again on cycle 4 day 1, and then on cycle 7 day 1. As regards this clone: Its antigen is undetermined.

The V end lost 5 bases, the J end lost 4 bases, and 15 bases lay between the germline ends. The CDR3 sequence is 15 residues long. Per germline, CDR1 MDHEN and CDR2 SYDVKM. The sample here was CD4+ or CD8+ T cells sorted from blood, taken in a trial of the OX40 agonist ivuxolimab. The V gene is TRBV28, the J gene TRBJ2-1; weak D call: TRBD1 (6 bases). The receptor comes from an adult with an advanced solid tumor such as melanoma, head and neck, liver or kidney cancer. In DNA form, the CDR3 reads TGTGCCAGCAGTCAAAGGGGGTTAGCATACAATGAGCAGTTCTTC. Translating gives CASSQRGLAYNEQFF.